This TCR beta chain derives from a study of cytomegalovirus exposure and HLA in healthy donors. The repertoire was sequenced with immunoSEQ multiplex PCR; TCRdb's copy has only in-frame clones and lacks some. The sample contains roughly 200,000 clones, roughly 77% of which appear only once. Unmatched junction bases numbered 10, after V lost 5 bases and J lost 2 bases. Germline CDR1 LGHNA, CDR2 YNFKEQ. This CDR3 comprises 16 residues. Material for sequencing was PBMCs. This clonotype was sampled from a woman between 25 and 40 years old in good health and CMV-seronegative. The J gene is TRBJ2-5, the V gene TRBV4-2; 8 bases map to TRBD1. The CDR3 spells CASSGRTGLPQETQYF. In DNA form, the CDR3 reads TGTGCCAGCAGCGGGCGGACAGGGCTTCCTCAAGAGACCCAGTACTTC.